These T cell receptor beta chains were read from a single sample in a study of cytomegalovirus exposure and HLA in healthy donors. Profiled with immunoSEQ multiplex PCR; TCRdb holds only in-frame clones, not every one. The table records 130,000 to 150,000 clones, around 80% of them present only once. The specimen sequenced was PBMCs. The receptors shown here come from a woman aged 30 to 39 in good health and CMV-seronegative. CDR3s include the opening cysteine and the closing phenylalanine or tryptophan. Fields, in order: clone size, D gene, V gene, J gene, CDR3 protein, CDR3 DNA. The D gene is left open where the match is weak. Part of the rows lack a size; the others show once, few, many or a class for expanded clones.

NA	TRBD2	TRBV7-3	TRBJ2-5	CASSSVAGEETQYF	TGTGCCAGCAGCTCGGTGGCGGGAGAAGAGACCCAGTACTTC
NA	NA	TRBV30	TRBJ2-3	CAWSVGGTDTQYF	TGTGCCTGGAGCGTCGGCGGAACGGATACGCAGTATTTT
NA	NA	TRBV7-6	TRBJ1-2	CASSLVPTEPYGYTF	TGTGCCAGCAGCTTAGTCCCGACAGAGCCTTATGGCTACACCTTC
NA	TRBD1	TRBV30	TRBJ1-1	CAWSKTGGTEAFF	TGTGCCTGGAGTAAGACAGGGGGCACTGAAGCTTTCTTT
NA	NA	TRBV9	TRBJ2-2	CASSARLYAGELFF	TGTGCCAGCAGCGCCCGACTGTACGCCGGGGAGCTGTTTTTT
NA	TRBD1	TRBV13	TRBJ2-1	CASSLGGTDNEQFF	TGTGCCAGCAGCTTAGGCGGGACAGACAATGAGCAGTTCTTC
NA	NA	TRBV7-8	TRBJ2-1	CASSTLLADTYNEQFF	TGTGCCAGCAGCACCTTATTAGCGGATACCTACAATGAGCAGTTCTTC
NA	TRBD1	TRBV6-1	TRBJ1-1	CASSRTGNTEAFF	TGTGCCAGCAGTCGGACAGGGAACACTGAAGCTTTCTTT
once	TRBD1	TRBV5-5	TRBJ1-2	CASSFQGAAGYTF	TGTGCCAGCAGCTTCCAGGGGGCGGCTGGCTACACCTTC
once	TRBD1	TRBV7-3	TRBJ1-2	CASSFRQGANYGYTF	TGTGCCAGCAGCTTCCGACAGGGGGCCAACTATGGCTACACCTTC
NA	TRBD1	TRBV29-1	TRBJ1-5	CSVVMGQSNQPQHF	TGCAGCGTTGTGATGGGACAGAGCAATCAGCCCCAGCATTTT
NA	TRBD2	TRBV28	TRBJ2-1	CASSVAGGPRNEQFF	TGTGCCAGCAGTGTAGCGGGAGGGCCGCGGAATGAGCAGTTCTTC
NA	TRBD1	TRBV10-3	TRBJ1-3	CAISGGGRDRVSNVILGNTIYF	TGTGCCATCAGTGGAGGAGGCCGGGACAGGGTTTCGAATGTCATTCTTGGAAACACCATATATTTT
NA	NA	TRBV6-6	TRBJ1-1	CASSIPTETEAFF	TGTGCCAGCAGTATACCTACTGAAACTGAAGCTTTCTTT
NA	TRBD1	TRBV4-1	TRBJ2-7	CASSQAGTGGYEQYF	TGCGCCAGCAGCCAAGCGGGGACAGGGGGCTACGAGCAGTACTTC
few	NA	TRBV19	TRBJ1-4	CASSPDRDEKLFF	TGTGCCAGTAGCCCCGACCGGGATGAAAAACTGTTTTTT
NA	NA	TRBV9	TRBJ2-1	CASSVDSLFYNEQFF	TGTGCCAGCAGCGTAGACAGCCTATTTTACAATGAGCAGTTCTTC
NA	NA	TRBV5-4	TRBJ2-5	CASSQGHETQYF	TGTGCCAGCAGCCAGGGGCACGAGACCCAGTACTTC
NA	TRBD2	TRBV27	TRBJ2-5	CASSSGLAGGVETQYF	TGTGCCAGCAGTTCGGGACTAGCGGGAGGGGTAGAGACCCAGTACTTC
NA	TRBD1	TRBV19	TRBJ2-1	CASSQGTGGYNEQFF	TGTGCCAGTAGTCAGGGGACAGGAGGCTACAATGAGCAGTTCTTC
few	NA	TRBV5-1	TRBJ1-2	CASSLVQGYGYTF	TGCGCCAGCAGCTTGGTTCAGGGATATGGCTACACCTTC
NA	TRBD2	TRBV7-7	TRBJ2-1	CASSPGTSGSGHEQFF	TGTGCCAGCAGCCCCGGAACTAGCGGGTCTGGCCATGAGCAGTTCTTC
NA	TRBD1	TRBV7-2	TRBJ1-5	CASSLSGGWYQPQHF	TGTGCCAGCAGCTTATCAGGGGGCTGGTATCAGCCCCAGCATTTT
NA	TRBD2	TRBV11-2	TRBJ2-7	CASSESSSGYSYEQYF	TGTGCCAGCAGCGAATCCTCTAGCGGTTACTCCTACGAGCAGTACTTC
NA	TRBD1	TRBV4-3	TRBJ2-5	CASSQGQRETQYF	TGCGCCAGCAGCCAGGGACAGAGAGAGACCCAGTACTTC
NA	NA	TRBV10-1	TRBJ1-1	CASSPAGFNTEAFF	TGCGCCAGCAGCCCGGCAGGCTTCAACACTGAAGCTTTCTTT
NA	TRBD1	TRBV6-5	TRBJ2-7	CASAGTGGHEQYF	TGTGCCAGCGCCGGGACAGGGGGTCACGAGCAGTACTTC
NA	NA	TRBV7-8	TRBJ2-7	CASSLGTASYEQYF	TGTGCCAGCAGCTTGGGGACTGCCTCCTACGAGCAGTACTTC
NA	NA	TRBV6-1	TRBJ1-6	CASSSTGQASPLHF	TGTGCCAGCAGTAGTACAGGGCAGGCTTCACCCCTCCACTTT
NA	TRBD1	TRBV10-3	TRBJ2-7	CAISERQGAVEQYF	TGTGCCATCAGTGAACGACAGGGGGCAGTTGAGCAGTACTTC
NA	NA	TRBV19	TRBJ2-4	CASSILSSTAKNIQYF	TGTGCCAGTAGTATTTTGTCTAGTACAGCCAAAAACATTCAGTACTTC
NA	TRBD2	TRBV5-4	TRBJ2-5	CASSAGGTTVAGETQYF	TGTGCCAGCAGCGCTGGTGGAACGACGGTAGCGGGGGAGACCCAGTACTTC
NA	NA	TRBV29-1	TRBJ2-3	CSPEGPGIADTQYF	TGCAGCCCTGAGGGTCCGGGGATCGCAGATACGCAGTATTTT
NA	TRBD2	TRBV9	TRBJ2-1	CASSVVGLASYNEQFF	TGTGCCAGCAGCGTAGTTGGACTAGCGAGTTACAATGAGCAGTTCTTC
NA	NA	TRBV7-9	TRBJ2-5	CASSLGGLLSQETQYF	TGTGCCAGCAGCTTAGGCGGCCTCTTGTCCCAAGAGACCCAGTACTTC
few	TRBD2	TRBV6-6	TRBJ2-7	CASKRGTGGHEQYF	TGTGCCAGCAAGCGGGGGACCGGGGGCCACGAGCAGTACTTC
few	NA	TRBV4-1	TRBJ1-1	CASSQERAGTDEAFF	TGCGCCAGCAGCCAAGAAAGAGCCGGGACTGATGAAGCTTTCTTT
NA	TRBD1	TRBV30	TRBJ1-6	CAWYHGTGGSYNSPLHF	TGTGCCTGGTACCACGGGACAGGGGGTTCCTATAATTCACCCCTCCACTTT
NA	NA	TRBV11-1	TRBJ1-1	CASSFNRFNTEAFF	TGTGCCAGCAGCTTTAACAGATTTAACACTGAAGCTTTCTTT
NA	NA	TRBV6-4	TRBJ2-1	CASSGEGYNEQFF	TGTGCCAGCAGTGGCGAGGGCTACAATGAGCAGTTCTTC
NA	TRBD2	TRBV7-2	TRBJ2-7	CASSRGGLAGSYEQYF	TGTGCCAGCAGCAGGGGAGGGCTAGCGGGATCCTACGAGCAGTACTTC
NA	NA	TRBV7-8	TRBJ1-1	CASSRRQAYSTEAFF	TGTGCCAGCAGCCGTCGACAGGCCTATTCCACTGAAGCTTTCTTT
once	NA	TRBV29-1	TRBJ2-7	CSVDGADEQYF	TGCAGCGTTGATGGGGCCGACGAGCAGTACTTC
NA	TRBD2	TRBV4-1	TRBJ2-5	CASSQVYGGAKETQYF	TGCGCCAGCAGCCAAGTTTACGGGGGGGCAAAAGAGACCCAGTACTTC
NA	NA	TRBV18	TRBJ1-2	CASSPAIQGVVGYRGYTF	TGTGCCAGCTCCCCGGCGATACAGGGAGTGGTGGGCTATCGGGGCTACACCTTC
NA	NA	TRBV27	TRBJ2-3	CASSSREGTDTQYF	TGTGCCAGCAGTTCGAGGGAGGGCACAGATACGCAGTATTTT
NA	NA	TRBV2	TRBJ2-3	CASSEVALDTQYF	TGTGCCAGCAGTGAAGTGGCCTTAGATACGCAGTATTTT
NA	NA	TRBV10-3	TRBJ1-1	CAISESLGGGALRAEAFF	TGTGCCATCAGTGAGTCGTTAGGTGGGGGGGCCCTACGCGCTGAAGCTTTCTTT
few	TRBD2	TRBV9	TRBJ2-1	CASSAGASGSYNEQFF	TGTGCCAGCAGCGCTGGGGCTAGCGGGAGTTACAATGAGCAGTTCTTC
NA	NA	TRBV7-9	TRBJ1-4	CASSIRSLGSGEKLFF	TGTGCCAGCAGTATTAGATCCCTGGGGTCAGGGGAAAAACTGTTTTTT
NA	TRBD2	TRBV25-1	TRBJ2-5	CASMGTSGSPETQYF	TGTGCCAGCATGGGGACTAGCGGGTCCCCCGAGACCCAGTACTTC
NA	TRBD2	TRBV2	TRBJ2-2	CASSEISGDNTGELFF	TGTGCCAGCAGTGAGATTAGCGGGGATAACACCGGGGAGCTGTTTTTT
NA	TRBD2	TRBV5-8	TRBJ2-1	CASSFTSGGVYNEQFF	TGTGCCAGCAGCTTTACTAGCGGGGGCGTTTACAATGAGCAGTTCTTC
few	NA	TRBV28	TRBJ2-7	CASSSPSGSYEQYF	TGTGCCAGCAGTTCTCCAAGCGGGTCCTACGAGCAGTACTTC
NA	TRBD2	TRBV7-2	TRBJ2-7	CASSITSGGNYEQYF	TGTGCCAGCAGCATCACTAGCGGGGGCAACTACGAGCAGTACTTC
NA	TRBD1	TRBV29-1	TRBJ1-2	CSVEQGDYGYTF	TGCAGCGTTGAACAGGGGGACTATGGCTACACCTTC
NA	TRBD1	TRBV7-3	TRBJ1-2	CASSLQGTYGYTF	TGTGCCAGCAGTTTACAGGGGACGTATGGCTACACCTTC
NA	TRBD2	TRBV5-4	TRBJ2-3	CASTRPGGSADTQYF	TGTGCCAGTACCAGACCGGGGGGGTCGGCAGATACGCAGTATTTT
NA	NA	TRBV10-3	TRBJ1-1	CAISTQQNTEAFF	TGTGCCATCAGTACACAGCAGAACACTGAAGCTTTCTTT